The clone carrying this T cell receptor beta chain was found a few times. Its target is unknown. Cells designated naive CD8 were CD45RO-negative and were positively selected for CCR7, with terminally differentiated effector memory CD45RA+ cells excluded. The assay was immunoSEQ multiplex PCR, and TCRdb's table has in-frame clones only and misses some. The repertoire holds around 700,000 clones, with about 92% as singletons. The source of the sample is a study of shared clonotypes between healthy human individuals. Study-wide results and limits: As a rule, naive subsets had a larger estimated richness than memory subsets.

The germline V and J ends were trimmed by 1 base and 6 bases, with 9 bases remaining between them. The V gene's germline CDR1 is SNHLY and CDR2 FYNNEI. CDR3 length: 13 amino acids. Input material: naive CD8+ T cells sorted from blood. The V and J genes are TRBV2 and TRBJ1-1; D remains unclear. This clonotype was sampled from a man aged 25-40 years in good health. The CDR3 nucleotides read TGTGCCAGCAGTGAAGTGAGGTTAGCTGAAGCTTTCTTT. Protein product: CASSEVRLAEAFF.